The sequence of this T cell receptor (beta chain) was determined in a study of cytomegalovirus exposure and HLA in healthy donors. Study-wide points: Association of a missense DCLRE1C variant with TCR beta V- and J-gene trimming was reported in a later analysis. It was approximately 170 TCR beta chains that were listed as cytomegalovirus-associated.

Remarks on this clone: What it binds is not known.

V lost 6 bases, J lost 2 bases, and 5 bases stayed unmatched. CDR1 and CDR2 from the germline V gene are SGHTS and YDEGEE. The CDR3 has 14 residues. PCR used 60 Vbeta primers and 13 Jbeta primers. The method was immunoSEQ multiplex PCR; TCRdb's version includes in-frame clones alone and lacks a portion of them. Here the sample spans about 150,000 clones, approximately 71% being singletons. Specimen: PBMCs. The chain recombines TRBV5-8 with TRBJ1-5; TRBD1 aligns across 7 bases. The sequence was obtained from a man younger than 40 in good health and CMV-seronegative. CDR3 protein: CASNYDRGNQPQHF. DNA of the CDR3: TGTGCCAGCAACTACGACAGGGGCAATCAGCCCCAGCATTTT.